These 22 T cell receptor beta chains originate from one sample sequenced in a study of T-cell memory formation after mild COVID-19. MiXCR was run by TCRdb on the 5' RACE reads, yielding one entry per CDR3 protein. Among tens of thousands of distinct CDR3 sequences, 6.1% were seen once, and the ten largest hold 0.8% to 1%. Material: PBMCs or a T cell subset sorted from them (not recorded which). These receptors all stem from an adult who had mild COVID-19 (a few samples of this study predate the infection). Cell type and time point are not known.

The sample holds a few counts of this clonotype. This chain links TRBV3-1 with TRBJ2-2; D not resolved. CDR3 length equals 12 residues. Germline V gives CDR1 LGHDT, CDR2 YNNKEL (reference sequence). V was trimmed by 4 bases and J by 8 bases, leaving 8 bases between them. The CDR3, as DNA: TGTGCCAGCAGCCTCCCCCGGGGGGAGCTGTTTTTT. It codes for CASSLPRGELFF.

This clonotype was observed many times. The chain couples TRBV7-3 to TRBJ2-1, with 7 positions matching TRBD2. Germline-derived CDR1 and CDR2 are SGHTA and FQGTGA. The CDR3 length is 15 residues. J lost 7 bases, V lost 5 bases, and 11 bases had no gene match. For the CDR3, the DNA is TGTGCCAGCAGCCCCCAACCCAACGGGGGGAATGAGCAGTTCTTC. This gives the protein CASSPQPNGGNEQFF.

This clonotype has just a few counts. The chain joins TRBV24-1 to TRBJ2-6; possibly TRBD1 or TRBD2 for D (6 bases each). This CDR3 has 15 amino acids. Trimming cost V 6 bases and J 1 base, with 9 bases left between them. From germline, CDR1 is KGHDR and CDR2 SFDVKD. CDR3 amino acids: CATSQGTSGANVLTF. In nucleotides, the CDR3 is TGTGCCACCAGTCAGGGGACTTCTGGGGCCAACGTCCTGACTTTC.

This clonotype was observed at least ten times. This chain connects TRBV20-1 to TRBJ2-2; 8 nucleotides align to TRBD2. Germline values: CDR1 DFQATT, CDR2 SNEGSKA (reference sequence). The CDR3 extends over 16 amino acids. V shed 2 bases and J 4 bases; nucleotides not matched to a gene: 9. In DNA form, the CDR3 reads TGCAGTGCTAGACCCCCGGGGACTAGTTTCACCGGGGAGCTGTTTTTT. Protein sequence: CSARPPGTSFTGELFF.

This clonotype was picked up many times. This chain links TRBV3-1 with TRBJ2-7, with D maybe TRBD2 (6 bases). This CDR3 contains 13 residues. Germline V gene data show CDR1 as LGHDT and CDR2 as YNNKEL (reference sequence). Trimming removed 4 bases at V and 9 bases at J, with 16 bases between. The CDR3 spells CASSPRDSLGQYF. The CDR3 DNA follows: TGTGCCAGCAGCCCGCGGGACTCGCTGGGGCAGTACTTC.

In its sample, this clonotype was seen many times. The chain uses TRBV7-8 and TRBJ2-4, with 11 bases aligning to TRBD2. The J segment lost 8 bases and the V segment lost 5 bases, leaving 14 bases of the junction unmatched. Germline CDR1 and CDR2: SGHVS and FQNEAQ. CDR3 size: 17 residues. CDR3 region: CASSQSSSGGMRDIQYF. CDR3 bases: TGTGCCAGCAGCCAAAGTTCTAGCGGGGGGATGAGGGACATTCAGTACTTC.

This clonotype was recorded at least ten times. V gene TRBV4-2 combines with J gene TRBJ1-2, with D unresolved. The V end was cut by 0 bases, the J end by 8 bases, with 7 bases between. The CDR3 covers 12 residues. Germline V gene data show CDR1 as LGHNA and CDR2 as YNFKEQ. This CDR3 reads CASSQDERGYTF. CDR3 nucleotides: TGTGCCAGCAGCCAAGATGAGAGGGGCTACACCTTC.

The chain carries TRBV3-1 and TRBJ1-1; D unclear. Germline V lookup: CDR1 LGHDT, CDR2 YNNKEL (reference sequence). This CDR3 spans 16 amino acids. V lost 1 base, J lost 0 bases, and 12 bases lay in between. The CDR3 sequence is CASSQAFIGMNTEAFF. The CDR3 bases are TGTGCCAGCAGCCAAGCATTTATAGGGATGAACACTGAAGCTTTCTTT.

This clonotype was seen many times. The chain combines TRBV25-1 with TRBJ1-2; D ambiguous. The V and J ends lost 4 bases and 8 bases respectively, with 23 bases between them. The CDR3 contains 16 residues. Germline-derived CDR1 and CDR2 are MGHDK and SYGVNS. The CDR3 reads CASSASWARKTGGYTF. The DNA for the CDR3 is TGTGCCAGCAGTGCTTCCTGGGCCCGGAAGACTGGGGGCTACACCTTC.

This clonotype appeared a few times. This chain links TRBV24-1 with TRBJ2-7, with D possibly being TRBD1 (5 bases). The V end lost 4 bases, the J end lost 7 bases, and 13 bases lay between the germline ends. This CDR3 is 13 amino acids long. CDR1 and CDR2 (germline): KGHDR, SFDVKD. CDR3 residues: CATSDQNNREQYF. For the CDR3, the DNA is TGTGCCACCAGTGACCAGAACAACAGGGAGCAGTACTTC.

The chain joins TRBV5-1 to TRBJ1-6; TRBD1 matches at 12 bases. Germline CDR1 SGHRS, CDR2 YFSETQ. This CDR3 is built from 20 residues. V shed 4 bases, J shed 9 bases, and the junction held 20 bases outside the gene matches. CDR3 nucleotides: TGCGCCAGCAGCCTGGGTCCCGGGACAGGGGGCGCCGGAGGGGGTTCACCCCTCCACTTT. Translating it yields CASSLGPGTGGAGGGSPLHF.

The chain links TRBV7-8 to TRBJ2-7, with D uncertain. Trimming shortened V by 2 bases and J by 6 bases, and 5 bases separated the two germline ends. In germline, CDR1 is SGHVS, CDR2 FQNEAQ. The CDR3 is 11 residues long. The CDR3 region is CASSLIGEQYF. The DNA of the CDR3 is TGTGCCAGCAGCTTAATCGGCGAGCAGTACTTC. The variable domain in full, completed from reference TRBV7-8 and TRBJ2-7, reads GAGVSQSPRYKVAKRGQDVALRCDPISGHVSLFWYQQALGQGPEFLTYFQNEAQLDKSGLPSDRFFAERPEGSVSTLKIQRTQQEDSAVYLCASSLIGEQYFGPGTRLTVT.

The gene calls are TRBV6-6 and TRBJ1-5; weak D call: TRBD1 (6 bases). The CDR3 covers 14 residues. The V gene lost 6 bases and the J gene lost 7 bases, with 16 bases spanning the gap. Germline V CDR1 and CDR2: MNHNY, SVGAGI (reference sequence). As DNA, the CDR3 is TGTGCCAGCAGGGCATATGGGGGCAGGCAGCCCCAGCATTTT. Encoded protein: CASRAYGGRQPQHF.

This clonotype showed up many times. The chain uses TRBV7-6 and TRBJ2-1; the match to TRBD1 covers 8 bases. The CDR3 consists of 15 residues. J lost 0 bases, V lost 5 bases, and 3 bases had no gene match. From germline, CDR1 is SGHVS and CDR2 FNYEAQ. Here the CDR3 DNA reads TGTGCCAGCAGCGTGGGACAGGTCTCCTACAATGAGCAGTTCTTC. This encodes CASSVGQVSYNEQFF.

Ten or more counts support this clonotype. The chain uses TRBV11-3 and TRBJ2-1; TRBD2 matches at 11 bases. The CDR3 is 16 residues long. The junction had 7 bases not matched to a gene; V was cut back by 4 bases and J by 5 bases. Germline V CDR1 and CDR2: SGHNT, YENEEA. The CDR3 DNA reads TGTGCCAGCAGCTATAATCCGGGACTAGCGGACAATGAGCAGTTCTTC. Translating it yields CASSYNPGLADNEQFF.

V usage is TRBV9 and J usage is TRBJ1-1; 8 positions agree with TRBD1. Germline V gene lookup returns CDR1 SGDLS and CDR2 YYNGEE. Trimming cost V 3 bases and J 3 bases; bases outside gene matches: 7. The CDR3 loop spans 15 amino acids. The CDR3 nucleotides are TGTGCCAGCAGCGAGACCGGGACAGGTTACACTGAAGCTTTCTTT. It is translated as CASSETGTGYTEAFF.

This clonotype was observed many times. The genes are TRBV6-5 and TRBJ1-1; D unresolved. This CDR3 contains 12 residues. V shed 6 bases and J shed 6 bases, with 11 bases lying between them. The germline gives CDR1 MNHEY, CDR2 SVGAGI. The DNA of the CDR3 is TGTGCCAGCAGCTCCCGGTCGTCTGAAGCTTTCTTT. It specifies CASSSRSSEAFF.

This clonotype was counted at least ten times. Here the CDR3 reads CASSLSGTLYNEQFF. The CDR3 DNA is TGTGCCAGCAGTTTATCAGGGACCCTTTACAATGAGCAGTTCTTC. The chain recombines TRBV12-3 or TRBV12-4 with TRBJ2-1, with D tentatively TRBD1 or TRBD2 (5 bases each). Trimming pared 2 bases from V and 4 bases from J, leaving 12 bases between. The CDR3 is made up of 15 amino acids.

This CDR3 reads CSVTRRGGNNEQFF. The CDR3 coding sequence is TGCAGTGTTACTCGCCGAGGGGGGAACAATGAGCAGTTCTTC. The rearrangement links TRBV20-1 to TRBJ2-1; D may correspond to TRBD1 or TRBD2 (6 bases each). CDR3 length equals 14 residues. From germline, CDR1 is DFQATT and CDR2 SNEGSKA (reference sequence). The V and J ends lost 7 bases and 5 bases respectively, with 18 bases between them.

Ten or more counts support this clonotype. J is TRBJ2-2 and V is TRBV5-5; 13 bases are a match to TRBD2. The germline V gene encodes CDR1 SGHKS and CDR2 YYEKEE (reference sequence). CDR3 length equals 16 residues. V lost 2 bases, J lost 7 bases, and 5 bases stayed unmatched. The CDR3 region is CASSFWTSGSVGELFF. CDR3 DNA: TGTGCCAGCAGCTTCTGGACTAGCGGGAGTGTCGGGGAGCTGTTTTTT.

This clonotype showed up many times. The V and J genes are TRBV5-4 and TRBJ2-3; TRBD2 matches 7 bases. Per germline, CDR1 SGHNT and CDR2 YYREEE (reference sequence). This CDR3 region has 15 residues. The V segment lost 4 bases and the J segment 2 bases; nucleotides outside the gene matches: 7. The chain's CDR3 is CASSLERGPTDTQYF. The CDR3 coding sequence is TGTGCCAGCAGCCTTGAGCGGGGCCCCACAGATACGCAGTATTTT.

The chain carries TRBV6-6 and TRBJ1-1; D is unclear. The CDR3 is made up of 13 amino acids. Germline CDR1 is MNHNY and CDR2 is SVGAGI (reference sequence). V was clipped by 0 bases and J by 7 bases, with 9 bases between them. The CDR3 region has the DNA TGTGCCAGCAGTTACTCGTCCGGGAGTGAAGCTTTCTTT. It specifies CASSYSSGSEAFF.